This TCR beta chain was identified in a study of T cells after yellow fever vaccination. Study-level background: SMART-Seq v4 Ultra Low Input served to prepare low-cell-number fractions.

The germline V gene has CDR1 LGHDT and CDR2 YNNKEL (reference sequence). V was clipped by 3 bases and J by 4 bases, with 12 bases between them. The CDR3 is 14 amino acids. Overall study findings and caveats: It was a small share of clonotypes that appeared in both CD4 and CD8 compartments.

Via MiXCR, TCRdb re-called the 5' RACE reads, giving one row per CDR3 protein. The table includes 300,000 or so distinct CDR3 sequences, less than 9.5% detected once. Of note for this clonotype: Its antigen is currently unknown.

Specimen: CD4+ T cells sorted from PBMCs, collected 5 days after the yellow fever booster vaccination. The chain joins TRBV3-1 to TRBJ2-5; unclear D gene. This TCR derives from a man aged 18-30 years who received the YFV17D yellow fever vaccine. DNA of the CDR3: TGTGCCAGCAGCCAGAGATCCAGCTTAGAGACCCAGTACTTC. Translating gives CASSQRSSLETQYF.